The next 2 T cell receptor beta chains were all read from a single sample in a study of cytomegalovirus exposure and HLA in healthy donors. The PCR had 60 Vbeta and 13 Jbeta primers. Sequenced by immunoSEQ multiplex PCR; TCRdb stores in-frame clones only, minus some. The table lists some 170,000 clones, 60% to 80% of them singletons. Source material: PBMCs. Receptors were obtained from a man aged 25 to 45 in good health and CMV-seropositive.

This rearrangement joins TRBV28 to TRBJ1-1, with TRBD1 matching over 7 bases. Germline CDR1 reads MDHEN; CDR2 reads SYDVKM. The CDR3 runs 15 residues. Unmatched junction bases numbered 11, after V lost 4 bases and J lost 6 bases. As DNA, the CDR3 is TGTGCCAGCAGTTACGGGGACAGCATAGTACCTGAAGCTTTCTTT. Its protein product is CASSYGDSIVPEAFF.

The chain couples TRBV19 to TRBJ2-1; 13 nucleotides align to TRBD2. The V gene's germline CDR1 is LNHDA and CDR2 SQIVND (reference sequence). J lost 7 bases, V lost 5 bases, and 5 bases had no gene match. This CDR3 spans 15 amino acids. CDR3 in amino acids: CASSLLAGGRNEQFF. CDR3 nucleotides: TGTGCCAGTAGTCTACTAGCGGGGGGGCGTAATGAGCAGTTCTTC.